The clone carrying this TCR beta chain has ten or more counts. The sample comes from a study of T cells in Graves' hyperthyroidism and ophthalmopathy. Using RNA transcripts as the source, TCR beta CDR3 regions were amplified. RT-PCR in the first round (using the HTBI primer set) targeted the TCR CDR3. TCRdb analysed the multiplex PCR reads with MiXCR anew, one entry per CDR3 protein. The table has more than 300,000 distinct CDR3 sequences, more than 11% seen once. After removal of 6 bases from V and 5 bases from J, the junction contained 8 bases not matched to a gene. This CDR3 region has 15 residues. Germline loops: CDR1 SGHAT, CDR2 FQNNGV.

The clonotype originates from a woman aged 60-75 years with Graves' hyperthyroidism. The gene calls are TRBV11-2 and TRBJ2-3; 10 bases map to TRBD2. Sequencing was performed on blood. CDR3 residues: CASRGLAASKDTQYF. The CDR3 DNA follows: TGTGCCAGCAGAGGACTAGCGGCTTCCAAAGATACGCAGTATTTT. Supplemented by reference TRBV11-2 and TRBJ2-3, the full variable domain reads EAGVAQSPRYKIIEKRQSVAFWCNPISGHATLYWYQQILGQGPKLLIQFQNNGVVDDSQLPKDRFSAERLKGVDSTLKIQPAKLEDSAVYLCASRGLAASKDTQYFGPGTRLTVL.